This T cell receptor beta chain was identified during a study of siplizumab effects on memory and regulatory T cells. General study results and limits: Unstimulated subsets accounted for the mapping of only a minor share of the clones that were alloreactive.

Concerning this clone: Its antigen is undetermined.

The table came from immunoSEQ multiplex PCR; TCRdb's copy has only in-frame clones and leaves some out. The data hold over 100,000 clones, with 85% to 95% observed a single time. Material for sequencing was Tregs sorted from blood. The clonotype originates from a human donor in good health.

CDR3 DNA sequence: TGTGCCGCCGGAGGGGGTTACAGCTCCTACGAGCAGTACTTC. Protein: CAAGGGYSSYEQYF. V usage is TRBV6-6 and J usage is TRBJ2-7; D could derive from TRBD1 or TRBD2 (6 bases each). The CDR3 loop spans 14 amino acids. Germline V gene lookup returns CDR1 MNHNY and CDR2 SVGAGI (reference sequence). V lost 11 bases and J 0 bases, leaving 17 bases between the germline ends.